The 22 T cell receptor beta chains in this list originate from one sample, sequenced in a study of T-cell memory formation after mild COVID-19. TCRdb independently ran MiXCR on the 5' RACE reads; one entry per CDR3 protein. This sample has some 88,000 distinct CDR3 sequences, with nearly 25% found just once. Specimen: PBMCs or a T cell subset sorted from them (not recorded which). The source of these receptors is a man aged 18 to 35 who had mild COVID-19 (a few samples of this study predate the infection). Cell type and time point are not known.

This clonotype appeared a few times. The gene calls are TRBV7-8 and TRBJ2-1, with 13 nucleotides matching TRBD2. This CDR3 has 16 amino acids. Per germline, CDR1 SGHVS and CDR2 FQNEAQ. With V trimmed by 5 bases and J by 6 bases, 7 bases remained unmatched. The CDR3 DNA reads TGTGCCAGCAGCAGTAGACTAGCGGGGGGCGGCAATGAGCAGTTCTTC. Translating it yields CASSSRLAGGGNEQFF.

This chain links TRBV5-1 with TRBJ1-5; D is perhaps TRBD1 (5 bases). The CDR3 sequence is 15 residues long. Germline CDR1 is SGHRS and CDR2 is YFSETQ. With 0 bases removed from V and 2 bases from J, the gap between germline ends came to 9 bases. The CDR3 DNA reads TGCGCCAGCAGCTTGGGTCTGGGGGGCAATCAGCCCCAGCATTTT. Translation gives CASSLGLGGNQPQHF.

About this clonotype itself: The junction departs from germline at one end; a sequencing error may be responsible. The chain uses TRBV11-2 and TRBJ2-7, with 8 bases that match TRBD2. The germline V gene has CDR1 SGHAT and CDR2 FQNNGV. The CDR3 sequence is 11 residues long. As DNA, the CDR3 is TGTGCCAGCAGCTTAGATGAGCGGGGGTTCTTC. It codes for CASSLDERGFF.

This chain links TRBV11-3 with TRBJ2-2; D is unclear. The germline CDR1 and CDR2 sequences are SGHNT and YENEEA. This CDR3 has 14 residues. Trimming left V 3 bases short and J 4 bases short, with 9 bases between. The DNA for the CDR3 is TGTGCCAGCAGCTTTGGGGTGTTCACCGGGGAGCTGTTTTTT. Translated, it gives CASSFGVFTGELFF.

The chain employs TRBV6-5 and TRBJ2-5; TRBD2 matches 8 bases. The J segment lost 3 bases and the V segment lost 2 bases, leaving 5 bases of the junction unmatched. The CDR3 is 15 amino acids. From germline, CDR1 is MNHEY and CDR2 SVGAGI. The CDR3 here is CASSYLLAGKETQYF. The CDR3 nucleotides are TGTGCCAGCAGTTACCTCCTAGCGGGTAAAGAGACCCAGTACTTC.

The chain carries TRBV4-3 and TRBJ2-3; 8 nucleotides agree with TRBD2. Germline loops: CDR1 LGHNA, CDR2 YSLEER. The V gene end was trimmed by 4 bases and the J gene end by 2 bases; junction bases not matched to a gene: 8. The CDR3 runs 16 residues. The DNA for the CDR3 is TGCGCCAGCAGCCCCTCGGCTAGCGGGTACACAGATACGCAGTATTTT. Translation: CASSPSASGYTDTQYF.

The gene calls are TRBV4-1 and TRBJ2-7, with D unresolved. V lost 0 bases to trimming and J lost 0 bases, with 6 bases between them. Germline V gives CDR1 MGHRA, CDR2 YSYEKL. There are 14 residues in the CDR3. The CDR3 region is CASSQEQVSYEQYF. As DNA, the CDR3 is TGCGCCAGCAGCCAAGAGCAGGTCTCCTACGAGCAGTACTTC.

This sequence joins TRBV5-5 and TRBJ1-6; no definite D call. Looked up from germline, CDR1 is SGHKS and CDR2 is YYEKEE (reference sequence). This CDR3 is 15 amino acids long. Deletions cut 0 bases from V and 10 bases from J, with 14 bases between. The CDR3 is CASSLEIFGKSPLHF. CDR3 in DNA: TGTGCCAGCAGCTTGGAAATCTTTGGGAAATCACCCCTCCACTTT. Full variable domain (rest looked up from reference TRBV5-5 and TRBJ1-6): DAGVTQSPTHLIKTRGQQVTLRCSPISGHKSVSWYQQVLGQGPQFIFQYYEKEERGRGNFPDRFSARQFPNYSSELNVNALLLGDSALYLCASSLEIFGKSPLHFGNGTRLTVT.

This clonotype occurred a few times. The chain combines TRBV4-3 with TRBJ2-4; a weak D match, TRBD1 (6 bases). Germline V gene sequence: CDR1 LGHNA, CDR2 YSLEER. CDR3 length equals 15 residues. V was cut by 0 bases and J by 10 bases, with 16 bases left in between. CDR3 amino acids: CASSQDRNRAMIQYF. In DNA form, the CDR3 reads TGCGCCAGCAGCCAAGATCGGAACAGGGCAATGATTCAGTACTTC.

The CDR3 nucleotides read TGTGCCAGCAGCCCTGAAGGACGGGGGAGAGACGAAAACACCATATATTTT. It encodes CASSPEGRGRDENTIYF. J is TRBJ1-3 and V is TRBV9; possible D gene TRBD1, 5 bases. The CDR3 length is 17 residues. In germline, CDR1 is SGDLS, CDR2 YYNGEE. V shed 4 bases and J shed 6 bases, with 23 bases lying between them.

This clonotype was seen many times. The V and J genes are TRBV4-1 and TRBJ2-1; a weak D match, TRBD2 (7 bases). Per germline, CDR1 MGHRA and CDR2 YSYEKL. This CDR3 is 17 amino acids long. V was pared by 0 bases and J by 0 bases, with 12 bases between. The DNA for the CDR3 is TGCGCCAGCAGCCAAGATGGCGGGGGCCTCTCCTACAATGAGCAGTTCTTC. Residues: CASSQDGGGLSYNEQFF.

The chain links TRBV6-4 to TRBJ2-7; 7 bases are a match to TRBD1. CDR1 is MRHNA, CDR2 SNTAGT, per germline. V lost 5 bases to trimming and J lost 7 bases; unmatched junction nucleotides: 8. The CDR3 contains 13 residues. In nucleotides, the CDR3 is TGTGCCAGCAGTACAGGGGTCAGGGGAGAGCAGTACGTC. It is translated as CASSTGVRGEQYV.

In its sample, this clonotype was seen a few times. This CDR3 reads CASSVASPAGADYGYTF. The CDR3 DNA reads as TGTGCCAGCAGCGTAGCTTCCCCAGCGGGGGCCGACTATGGCTACACCTTC. This chain joins TRBV9 and TRBJ1-2; D possibly corresponds to TRBD1 (6 bases). V was cut by 0 bases and J by 3 bases, with 18 bases left in between. CDR3 length: 17 residues. Germline loops: CDR1 SGDLS, CDR2 YYNGEE.

The rearrangement links TRBV11-1 to TRBJ2-1; D is uncertain. V was trimmed by 11 bases and J by 0 bases, leaving 14 bases between them. From germline, CDR1 is SGHAT and CDR2 FQDESV (reference sequence). This CDR3 comprises 14 residues. The CDR3 DNA follows: TGTGCCCTCGCCTGTCTCAGCTCCTACAATGAGCAGTTCTTC. Translation: CALACLSSYNEQFF.

The genes are TRBV7-2 and TRBJ1-3; weak D call: TRBD1 (5 bases). Per the germline V gene, CDR1 is SGHTA and CDR2 is FQGNSA. V was trimmed by 4 bases and J by 1 base, leaving 8 bases between them. The CDR3 length is 14 residues. The CDR3 DNA is TGTGCCAGCAGCTGGGGGACTTCTGGAAACACCATATATTTT. It translates to CASSWGTSGNTIYF.

The table lists this clonotype with many counts. The V gene is TRBV7-9, the J gene TRBJ2-1; D call uncertain. The germline V and J ends were trimmed by 5 bases and 13 bases, with 15 bases remaining between them. The CDR3 contains 12 residues. Germline V gene sequence: CDR1 SEHNR, CDR2 FQNEAQ (reference sequence). In DNA form, the CDR3 reads TGTGCCAGCAGCCCACCTTCCCCGGAACAGTTCTTC. Amino acid sequence: CASSPPSPEQFF.

The chain has TRBV12-3 or TRBV12-4 and TRBJ2-6; no clear D. Deletions cut 5 bases from V and 0 bases from J, with 2 bases between. The CDR3 length is 13 residues. The CDR3, as DNA: TGTGCCAGCAGTCCCTCTGGGGCCAACGTCCTGACTTTC. Amino acids: CASSPSGANVLTF.

In its sample, this clonotype was seen a few times. The rearrangement uses TRBV5-1 and TRBJ1-1, with no clear D. Per germline, CDR1 SGHRS and CDR2 YFSETQ. V lost 0 bases and J 0 bases, leaving 3 bases between the germline ends. The CDR3 spans 13 residues. DNA of the CDR3: TGCGCCAGCAGCTTGGACGTGAACACTGAAGCTTTCTTT. Encoded protein: CASSLDVNTEAFF.

The rearrangement links TRBV24-1 to TRBJ2-3; D unresolved. This CDR3 is built from 15 residues. V lost 3 bases and J lost 5, with 14 bases in between. Germline lookup yields CDR1 KGHDR and CDR2 SFDVKD. The CDR3 DNA sequence: TGTGCCACCAGTGATCCCAGACCCGCAGGAGATACGCAGTATTTT. Protein sequence: CATSDPRPAGDTQYF.

The chain recombines TRBV4-1 with TRBJ1-2; 7 bases are shared with TRBD1. Germline CDR1 is MGHRA and CDR2 is YSYEKL. V lost 0 bases and J lost 2; bases outside the gene matches: 6. This CDR3 is 16 amino acids long. DNA for the CDR3: TGCGCCAGCAGCCAAGATGGGGGACAGACGAACTATGGCTACACCTTC. Its protein is CASSQDGGQTNYGYTF.

This clonotype was detected a few times. The DNA of the CDR3 is TGTGCCAGCAGTTTGACAGGGTTCTACGAGCAGTACTTC. Its protein is CASSLTGFYEQYF. The V and J genes are TRBV12-3 or TRBV12-4 and TRBJ2-7, with 7 bases fitting TRBD1. V gave up 3 bases and J gave up 3 bases; unmatched junction bases: 2. This CDR3 spans 13 amino acids.

This chain uses TRBV6-5 with TRBJ2-7; TRBD2 might be the D (5 bases). The length of the CDR3 is 16 residues. Trimming left V 2 bases short and J 0 bases short, with 14 bases between. Germline loops: CDR1 MNHEY, CDR2 SVGAGI. The CDR3 is CASSYLKIGSSYEQYF. The DNA of the CDR3 is TGTGCCAGCAGTTACCTAAAAATAGGGAGCTCCTACGAGCAGTACTTC.